This is a list of T cell receptor beta chains from one sample in a study of blood T cell repertoires in COVID-19. Repertoires were generated with immunoSEQ multiplex PCR, while TCRdb's copy carries only in-frame clones and drops some. Here the sample spans about 330,000 clones, 88% being singletons. The sample taken for sequencing was PBMCs or T cells enriched from blood (not recorded which). These TCRs come from a man aged 30 to 45 who had recovered from COVID-19. CDR3s include the opening cysteine and the closing phenylalanine or tryptophan. A D gene is named only where the DNA matches it firmly. Where a row states a size, it is once, few, many or the class of an expanded clone; other rows omit it.

D gene,V gene,clone size,CDR3 length,J gene,CDR3 protein,CDR3 DNA
TRBD2,TRBV18,.,15,TRBJ2-1,CASSPTSGALNEQFF,TGTGCCAGCTCACCGACTAGCGGGGCCCTCAATGAGCAGTTCTTC
TRBD1,TRBV18,.,17,TRBJ1-5,CASSPVQGAPSNQPQHF,TGTGCCAGCTCACCGGTTCAGGGGGCTCCTAGCAATCAGCCCCAGCATTTT
TRBD1,TRBV19,.,16,TRBJ2-1,CASKGAGNTSYNEQFF,TGTGCCAGTAAGGGGGCAGGGAACACCTCCTACAATGAGCAGTTCTTC
.,TRBV5-1,.,15,TRBJ1-4,CASSLNDRINEKLFF,TGCGCCAGCAGCTTAAATGACAGGATTAATGAAAAACTGTTTTTT
TRBD2,TRBV14,once,15,TRBJ2-7,CASSQAGGGVYEQYF,TGTGCCAGCAGCCAAGCAGGCGGGGGAGTGTACGAGCAGTACTTC
TRBD2,TRBV27,.,16,TRBJ2-1,CASSLTTSGGINEQFF,TGTGCCAGCAGTCTAACGACTAGCGGGGGGATCAATGAGCAGTTCTTC
TRBD1,TRBV19,.,15,TRBJ1-6,CASIQTGNGNSPLHF,TGTGCCAGTATTCAGACAGGGAACGGTAATTCACCCCTCCACTTT
TRBD1,TRBV18,.,12,TRBJ2-7,CASSPQGQGVRF,TGTGCCAGCTCACCTCAAGGACAGGGAGTCCGCTTC
TRBD1,TRBV15,.,16,TRBJ2-5,CATSRENRGFRETQYF,TGTGCCACCAGCAGAGAAAACAGGGGGTTCCGAGAGACCCAGTACTTC
TRBD1,TRBV6-5,.,16,TRBJ1-2,CASSYSAGTGNYGYTF,TGTGCCAGCAGTTACTCGGCCGGGACAGGGAACTATGGCTACACCTTC
TRBD1,TRBV5-1,.,17,TRBJ2-6,CASSLNSGGTGANVLTF,TGCGCCAGCAGCTTGAACTCAGGGGGCACTGGGGCCAACGTCCTGACTTTC
TRBD1,TRBV2,.,15,TRBJ1-5,CASSEFAGQGQPQHF,TGTGCCAGCAGTGAATTTGCGGGACAGGGTCAGCCCCAGCATTTT
.,TRBV30,.,14,TRBJ1-6,CAWSVGSDYSPLHF,TGTGCCTGGAGTGTTGGCAGTGATTATTCACCCCTCCACTTT